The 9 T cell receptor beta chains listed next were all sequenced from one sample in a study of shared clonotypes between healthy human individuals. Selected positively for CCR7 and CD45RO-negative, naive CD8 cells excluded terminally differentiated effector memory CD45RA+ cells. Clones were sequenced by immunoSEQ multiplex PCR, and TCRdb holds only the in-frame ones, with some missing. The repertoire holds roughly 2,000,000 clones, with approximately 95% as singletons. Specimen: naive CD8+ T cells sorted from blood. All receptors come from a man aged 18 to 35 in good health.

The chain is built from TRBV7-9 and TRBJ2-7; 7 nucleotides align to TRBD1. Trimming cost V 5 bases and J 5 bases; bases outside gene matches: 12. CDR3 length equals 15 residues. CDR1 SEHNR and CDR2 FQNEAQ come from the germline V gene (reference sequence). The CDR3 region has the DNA TGTGCCAGCAGCCAAAACGCCGACAGGGAGAACGAGCAGTACTTC. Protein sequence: CASSQNADRENEQYF.

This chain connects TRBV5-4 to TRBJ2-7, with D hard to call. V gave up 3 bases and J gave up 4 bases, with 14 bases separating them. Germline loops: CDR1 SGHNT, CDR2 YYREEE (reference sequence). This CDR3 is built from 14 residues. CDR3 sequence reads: CASSSYGDIYEQYF. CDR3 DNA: TGTGCCAGCAGCTCTTACGGCGACATTTACGAGCAGTACTTC.

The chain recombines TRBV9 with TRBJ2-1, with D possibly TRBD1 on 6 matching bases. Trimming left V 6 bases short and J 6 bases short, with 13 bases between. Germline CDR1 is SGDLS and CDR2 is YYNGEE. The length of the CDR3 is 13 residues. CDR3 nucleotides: TGTGCCAGCACAAACCAGGGGTCCAATGAGCAGTTCTTC. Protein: CASTNQGSNEQFF. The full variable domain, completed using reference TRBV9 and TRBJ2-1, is DSGVTQTPKHLITATGQRVTLRCSPRSGDLSVYWYQQSLDQGLQFLIQYYNGEERAKGNILERFSAQQFPDLHSELNLSSLELGDSALYFCASTNQGSNEQFFGPGTRLTVL.

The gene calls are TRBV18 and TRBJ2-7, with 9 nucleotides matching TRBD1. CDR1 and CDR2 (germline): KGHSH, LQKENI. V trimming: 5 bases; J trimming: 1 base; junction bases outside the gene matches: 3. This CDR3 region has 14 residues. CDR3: CASSETGGSYEQYF. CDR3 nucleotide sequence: TGTGCCAGCTCAGAGACAGGGGGATCCTACGAGCAGTACTTC. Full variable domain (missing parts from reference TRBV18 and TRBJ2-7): NAGVMQNPRHLVRRRGQEARLRCSPMKGHSHVYWYRQLPEEGLKFMVYLQKENIIDESGMPKERFSAEFPKEGPSILRIQQVVRGDSAAYFCASSETGGSYEQYFGPGTRLTVT.

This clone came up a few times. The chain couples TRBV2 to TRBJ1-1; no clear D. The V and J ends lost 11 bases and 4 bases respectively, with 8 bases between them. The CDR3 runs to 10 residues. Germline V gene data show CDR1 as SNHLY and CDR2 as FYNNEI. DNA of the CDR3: TGTGCCTGCCCAGTCACTGAAGCTTTCTTT. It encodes CACPVTEAFF. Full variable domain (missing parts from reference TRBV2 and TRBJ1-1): EPEVTQTPSHQVTQMGQEVILRCVPISNHLYFYWYRQILGQKVEFLVSFYNNEISEKSEIFDDQFSVERPDGSNFTLKIRSTKLEDSAMYFCACPVTEAFFGQGTRLTVV.

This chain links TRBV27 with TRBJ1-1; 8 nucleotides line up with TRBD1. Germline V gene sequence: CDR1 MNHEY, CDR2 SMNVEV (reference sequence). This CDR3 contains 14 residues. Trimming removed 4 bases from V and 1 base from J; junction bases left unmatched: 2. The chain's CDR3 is CASSSDRANTEAFF. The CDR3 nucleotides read TGTGCCAGCAGTTCGGACAGGGCGAACACTGAAGCTTTCTTT.

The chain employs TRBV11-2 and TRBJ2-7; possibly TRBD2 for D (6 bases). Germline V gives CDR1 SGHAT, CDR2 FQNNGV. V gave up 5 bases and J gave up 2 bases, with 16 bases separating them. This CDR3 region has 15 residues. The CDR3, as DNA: TGTGCCAGCAGCAGCGCGTTAGCGGCAACCTACGAGCAGTACTTC. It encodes CASSSALAATYEQYF.

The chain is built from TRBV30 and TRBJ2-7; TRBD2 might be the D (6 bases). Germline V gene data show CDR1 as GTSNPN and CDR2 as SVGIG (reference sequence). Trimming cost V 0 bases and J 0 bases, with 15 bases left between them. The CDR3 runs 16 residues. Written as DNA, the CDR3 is TGTGCCTGGAGTGTAGCCGGAGGGCCCTACTCCTACGAGCAGTACTTC. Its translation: CAWSVAGGPYSYEQYF.

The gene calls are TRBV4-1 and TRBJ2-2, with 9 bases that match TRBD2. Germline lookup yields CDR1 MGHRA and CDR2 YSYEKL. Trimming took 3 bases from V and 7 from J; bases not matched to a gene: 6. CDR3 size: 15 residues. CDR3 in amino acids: CASSQAGTSIGELFF. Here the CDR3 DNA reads TGCGCCAGCAGCCAGGCCGGGACTAGCATCGGGGAGCTGTTTTTT.